This TCR beta chain was recorded in a study of cytomegalovirus exposure and HLA in healthy donors. Overall study findings and caveats: The authors excluded some V segments, including TRBV6-2 and TRBV6-3, as indistinguishable. Later analysis demonstrated an association between a missense DCLRE1C variant and TCR beta V- and J-gene trimming. Links to common viral pathogens appeared, in a later analysis, for several of the most significant clusters.

On this clone itself: Its target is not known.

CDR3 length: 15 residues. Germline CDR1 MNHNS, CDR2 SASEGT. Trimming cost V 10 bases and J 6 bases, with 19 bases left between them. Researchers ran the PCR with 60 Vbeta and 13 Jbeta primers. In the original workflow: Some 10 million shared chains were among the 65 million to 85 million unique TCR beta chains that a later analysis counted. The assay was immunoSEQ multiplex PCR, and TCRdb's table has in-frame clones only and misses some. D and trimming come from the DNA, and the V and J calls and clone size come from that table. The sample lists approximately 93,000 clones; roughly 83% were seen once.

The sequence derives from a male donor in good health and CMV-seropositive. This chain connects TRBV6-1 to TRBJ1-6; the D gene is possibly TRBD1 (5 bases). Material: PBMCs. The CDR3 bases are TGTGCCACCAGGGTGGGAGGTATCGGTAATTCACCCCTCCACTTT. Translated: CATRVGGIGNSPLHF.